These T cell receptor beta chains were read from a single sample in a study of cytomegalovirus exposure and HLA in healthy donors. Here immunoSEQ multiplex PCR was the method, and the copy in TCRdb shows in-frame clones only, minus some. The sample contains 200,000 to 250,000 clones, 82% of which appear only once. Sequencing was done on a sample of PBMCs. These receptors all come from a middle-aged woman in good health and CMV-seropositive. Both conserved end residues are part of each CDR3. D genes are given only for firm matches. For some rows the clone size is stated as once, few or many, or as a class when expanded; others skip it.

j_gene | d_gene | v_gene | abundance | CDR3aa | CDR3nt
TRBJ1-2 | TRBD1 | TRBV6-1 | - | CASSEWRDSFNYGYTF | TGTGCCAGCAGTGAATGGCGGGACAGCTTCAACTATGGCTACACCTTC
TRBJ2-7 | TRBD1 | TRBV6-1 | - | CASRWTGVYEQYF | TGTGCCAGCAGATGGACAGGGGTTTACGAGCAGTACTTC
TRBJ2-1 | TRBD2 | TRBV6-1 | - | CASSDSGQNNEQFF | TGTGCCAGCAGCGATAGCGGGCAGAACAATGAGCAGTTCTTC
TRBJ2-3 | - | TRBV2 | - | CASSEDAGATDTQYF | TGTGCCAGCAGTGAGGACGCGGGGGCCACAGATACGCAGTATTTT
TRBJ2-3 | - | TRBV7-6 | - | CASSSMTLTDTQYF | TGTGCCAGCAGCTCAATGACACTCACAGATACGCAGTATTTT
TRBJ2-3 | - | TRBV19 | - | CASSSDYRVSTDTQYF | TGTGCCAGTAGTTCCGACTACAGGGTGAGCACAGATACGCAGTATTTT
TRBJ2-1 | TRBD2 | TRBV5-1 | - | CASTPLPGLAVNEQFF | TGCGCCAGCACCCCCCTCCCAGGACTAGCGGTGAATGAGCAGTTCTTC
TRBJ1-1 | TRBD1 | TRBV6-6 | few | CASSYDGTVNTEAFF | TGTGCCAGCAGTTACGACGGGACAGTGAACACTGAAGCTTTCTTT
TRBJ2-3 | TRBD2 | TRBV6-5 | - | CASRERGGRADTQYF | TGTGCCAGCAGGGAGCGGGGGGGCCGAGCAGATACGCAGTATTTT
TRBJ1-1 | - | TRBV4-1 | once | CASSPRRSGKNTEAFF | TGCGCCAGCAGCCCCAGGCGGAGCGGAAAAAACACTGAAGCTTTCTTT
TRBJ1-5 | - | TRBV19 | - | CASSIRFLEQPQHF | TGTGCCAGTAGTATCCGGTTTCTAGAGCAGCCCCAGCATTTT
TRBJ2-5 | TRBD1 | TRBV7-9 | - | CASNPGQGSETQYF | TGTGCCAGCAACCCGGGACAGGGGTCAGAGACCCAGTACTTC
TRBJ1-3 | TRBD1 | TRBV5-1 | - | CASSFDGQGRDTIYF | TGCGCCAGCAGCTTCGACGGACAGGGCCGAGACACCATATATTTT
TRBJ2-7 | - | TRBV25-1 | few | CASSGMPGLIHYEQYF | TGTGCCAGCAGTGGGATGCCGGGACTTATTCATTACGAGCAGTACTTC
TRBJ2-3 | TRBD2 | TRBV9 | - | CASSDLTSGGTDTQYF | TGTGCCAGCAGCGACTTGACTAGCGGGGGTACAGATACGCAGTATTTT
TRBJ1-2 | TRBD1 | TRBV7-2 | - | CASSLDRGYGYTF | TGTGCCAGCAGCTTAGACAGGGGCTATGGCTACACCTTC
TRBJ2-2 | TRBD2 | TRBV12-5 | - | CASGWGEASGNTGELFF | TGTGCTAGTGGGTGGGGGGAGGCTAGCGGAAACACCGGGGAGCTGTTTTTT
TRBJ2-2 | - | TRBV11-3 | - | CASSLGGGGNTGELFF | TGTGCCAGCAGCTTAGGAGGTGGAGGGAACACCGGGGAGCTGTTTTTT
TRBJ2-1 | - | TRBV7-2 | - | CASSEGAWDSAEQFF | TGTGCCAGCAGCGAGGGGGCGTGGGACTCGGCTGAGCAGTTCTTC
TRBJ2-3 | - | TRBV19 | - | CASSMRRSGSSSTDTQYF | TGTGCCAGTAGTATGAGGCGGAGCGGGTCTTCTAGCACAGATACGCAGTATTTT
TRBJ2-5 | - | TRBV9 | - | CASSGGGRETQYF | TGTGCCAGCAGCGGGGGGGGGCGGGAGACCCAGTACTTC
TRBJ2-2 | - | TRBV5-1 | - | CASSPRDKGLFF | TGCGCCAGCAGCCCCCGGGACAAAGGGCTGTTTTTT
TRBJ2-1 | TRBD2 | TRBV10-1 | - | CASRGAGALDLYNEQFF | TGCGCCAGCAGGGGCGCGGGAGCTTTGGACCTATACAATGAGCAGTTCTTC
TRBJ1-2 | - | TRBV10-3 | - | CAISASVPNYGYTF | TGTGCCATCAGTGCCTCGGTTCCCAACTATGGCTACACCTTC
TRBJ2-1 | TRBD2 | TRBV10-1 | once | CASSESGLAGGPYEQFF | TGCGCCAGCAGTGAGTCGGGACTAGCGGGAGGGCCCTATGAGCAGTTCTTC
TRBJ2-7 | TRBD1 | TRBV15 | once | CATSRERHGQGLYGQYF | TGTGCCACCAGCAGAGAAAGGCATGGACAGGGGCTCTACGGGCAGTACTTC
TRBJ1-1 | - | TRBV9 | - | CASSEYDRLEGATEAFF | TGTGCCAGCAGCGAATATGACAGGCTTGAGGGTGCCACTGAAGCTTTCTTT
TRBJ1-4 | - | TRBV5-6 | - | CASSLGPTDPNEKLFF | TGTGCCAGCAGCTTGGGCCCGACAGACCCTAATGAAAAACTGTTTTTT
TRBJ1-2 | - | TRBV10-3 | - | CAINAGSYYGYTF | TGTGCCATCAACGCAGGGTCCTACTATGGCTACACCTTC